A single sample gave rise to the 14 T cell receptor beta chains below, sequenced in a study of vaccination and CD4 T cells after COVID-19. The assay that was used to sequence DNA from cultured CD4+ T cells was the Oncomine TCR Beta short-read assay. TCRdb re-derived calls from the PCR reads in MiXCR, one entry per CDR3 protein. The data show approximately 12,000 distinct CDR3 sequences, under 40% seen once. No antigen has been identified for these receptors. The sample's treatment: roughly ten-day PBMC culture with coronavirus spike peptide pools or control peptides (ViraFEST assay). The sequencing input was cultured CD4+ T cells from blood. All receptors come from a human donor with COVID-19.

CDR3 nucleotide sequence: TGTGCCAGCAGTTACCCCCGAGGGAAGGGCACCGGGGAGCTGTTTTTT. Its translation: CASSYPRGKGTGELFF. V usage is TRBV6-5 and J usage is TRBJ2-2, with D possibly matching TRBD2 (5 bases). The CDR3 contains 16 residues. Germline CDR1 and CDR2: MNHEY and SVGAGI. The V end lost 2 bases, the J end lost 4 bases, and 14 bases lay between the germline ends.

V usage is TRBV7-6 and J usage is TRBJ2-1, with TRBD2 identical over 16 bases. This CDR3 region has 16 residues. V shed 5 bases and J 7 bases; nucleotides not matched to a gene: 5. CDR1 and CDR2 (germline): SGHVS, FNYEAQ. The CDR3 loop reads CASSQGLAGGTNEQFF. Here the CDR3 DNA reads TGTGCCAGCAGCCAGGGACTAGCGGGGGGGACAAATGAGCAGTTCTTC.

The chain employs TRBV20-1 and TRBJ2-4; 7 positions match TRBD2. The junction had 11 bases not matched to a gene; V was cut back by 4 bases and J by 8 bases. This CDR3 region has 14 residues. Germline assignment: CDR1 DFQATT and CDR2 SNEGSKA (reference sequence). Here the CDR3 reads CSAISSGRGDIQYF. DNA for the CDR3: TGCAGTGCTATATCTAGCGGTCGAGGGGACATTCAGTACTTC.

J is TRBJ1-3 and V is TRBV30, with 10 bases lining up with TRBD1. The trim removed 7 bases at V and 1 base at J, leaving 7 bases unmatched. Germline CDR1 and CDR2: GTSNPN and SVGIG (reference sequence). The CDR3 totals 15 residues. The CDR3 loop is CALRRDRGSGNTIYF. The CDR3 coding sequence is TGTGCCTTACGTCGGGACAGGGGATCTGGAAACACCATATATTTT. Supplemented by reference TRBV30 and TRBJ1-3, the full variable domain reads SQTIHQWPATLVQPVGSPLSLECTVEGTSNPNLYWYRQAAGRGLQLLFYSVGIGQISSEVPQNLSASRPQDRQFILSSKKLLLSDSGFYLCALRRDRGSGNTIYFGEGSWLTVV.

The J gene is TRBJ2-3, the V gene TRBV7-3, with 8 positions matching TRBD2. Germline CDR1 SGHTA, CDR2 FQGTGA. The CDR3 has 16 amino acids. The V gene end was trimmed by 4 bases and the J gene end by 4 bases; junction bases not matched to a gene: 10. CDR3 region: CASSSLGSAGADTQYF. As DNA, the CDR3 is TGTGCCAGCAGCTCGCTTGGGTCAGCGGGGGCAGATACGCAGTATTTT.

The sample holds a few counts of this clonotype. The chain is built from TRBV6-1 and TRBJ2-1, with 12 bases identical to TRBD2. Germline values: CDR1 MNHNS, CDR2 SASEGT. V shed 6 bases and J 9 bases; nucleotides not matched to a gene: 3. The CDR3 runs to 13 residues. CDR3 sequence: CASSSGLAGEQFF. In DNA form, the CDR3 reads TGTGCCAGCAGCTCGGGACTAGCGGGTGAGCAGTTCTTC.

The gene calls are TRBV7-6 and TRBJ1-2, with D possibly matching TRBD1 (5 bases). Trimming removed 4 bases at V and 3 bases at J, with 15 bases between. The CDR3 has 15 amino acids. Germline V CDR1 and CDR2: SGHVS, FNYEAQ. The CDR3 bases are TGTGCCAGCAGCTCCCCGGGGGGGGGAGACTATGGCTACACCTTC. It translates to CASSSPGGGDYGYTF.

Of note for this clonotype: At one of its ends the junction is not consistent with the germline gene, which may arise from a read error. This chain connects TRBV7-9 to TRBJ1-5; D unresolved. Germline assignment: CDR1 SEHNR and CDR2 FQNEAQ (reference sequence). This CDR3 spans 13 amino acids. CDR3 in amino acids: CASSLGGGQPRHF. CDR3 nucleotide sequence: TGTGCCAGCAGCTTAGGGGGTGGCCAGCCCCGGCATTTT.

This clonotype appeared a few times. The V call is TRBV6-1, the J call TRBJ1-1; D gene uncertain. Trimming took 6 bases from V and 4 from J, leaving 18 bases between them. Germline CDR1 MNHNS, CDR2 SASEGT. The CDR3 totals 15 residues. CDR3 sequence reads: CASRISRTRGTEAFF. The CDR3 DNA reads TGTGCCAGCAGAATTTCCAGGACCCGAGGCACTGAAGCTTTCTTT.

This clonotype has a handful of counts. The rearrangement joins TRBV29-1 to TRBJ2-7, with TRBD1 matching over 9 bases. The CDR3 spans 15 residues. V lost 5 bases and J lost 2; bases outside the gene matches: 10. Germline CDR1 SQVTM, CDR2 ANQGSEA. CDR3 residues: CSVQPGTGSTYEQYF. As DNA, the CDR3 is TGCAGCGTTCAACCCGGGACAGGGAGTACCTACGAGCAGTACTTC.

Concerning this clonotype itself: The junction does not match germline at one end; this may be a read error. V is TRBV10-3 and J is TRBJ2-2, with TRBD1 matching 8 bases. The germline CDR1 and CDR2 sequences are ENHRY and SYGVKD. The CDR3 is 15 amino acids. CDR3 nucleotide sequence: TGTGCCATCTGGGATCAGGGGGCGAAAACCGGGGAGCTGTTTTTT. Its protein product is CAIWDQGAKTGELFF.

V usage is TRBV7-2 and J usage is TRBJ1-6; 7 positions match TRBD1. The CDR3 is 14 amino acids. V dropped 3 bases and J dropped 7; count of bases not matched to a gene: 3. The germline V gene has CDR1 SGHTA and CDR2 FQGNSA. The CDR3: CASSFMGQNSPLHF. DNA of the CDR3: TGTGCCAGCAGCTTTATGGGACAGAATTCACCCCTCCACTTT.

The V gene is TRBV20-1, the J gene TRBJ2-5; D possibly corresponds to TRBD2 (6 bases). Germline loops: CDR1 DFQATT, CDR2 SNEGSKA (reference sequence). CDR3 size: 15 residues. V was clipped by 3 bases and J by 2 bases, with 16 bases between them. The CDR3 DNA is TGCAGTGCTAGTCTCGCGGTGGGAGGACAAGAGACCCAGTACTTC. It specifies CSASLAVGGQETQYF.

V and J are TRBV7-6 and TRBJ2-1; TRBD2 matches 8 bases. Germline lookup yields CDR1 SGHVS and CDR2 FNYEAQ. Trimming cost V 5 bases and J 7 bases; bases outside gene matches: 10. The CDR3 loop spans 15 amino acids. The CDR3 spells CASSESGGLWNEQFF. Written as DNA, the CDR3 is TGTGCCAGCAGCGAGAGCGGGGGTCTCTGGAATGAGCAGTTCTTC. Full variable domain (outside the CDR3, taken from reference TRBV7-6 and TRBJ2-1): GAGVSQSPRYKVTKRGQDVALRCDPISGHVSLYWYRQALGQGPEFLTYFNYEAQQDKSGLPNDRFSAERPEGSISTLTIQRTEQRDSAMYRCASSESGGLWNEQFFGPGTRLTVL.